Listed here are 28 T cell receptor beta chains from one sample, sequenced in a study of cytomegalovirus exposure and HLA in healthy donors. The PCR made use of 60 Vbeta and 13 Jbeta primers. Here immunoSEQ multiplex PCR was the method, and the copy in TCRdb shows in-frame clones only, minus some. The data show about 220,000 clones, with over 70% seen just once and 0.71% held by the top ten. The sequencing input was PBMCs. Source of these receptors: a boy aged 2-15 years in good health and CMV-seronegative.

A single count supports this clone. The sample has other DNA sequences that encode this CDR3 too. This rearrangement joins TRBV7-6 to TRBJ1-3; no clear D gene. V was clipped by 1 base and J by 4 bases, with 8 bases between them. This CDR3 region has 14 residues. Germline V gives CDR1 SGHVS, CDR2 FNYEAQ. CDR3 DNA sequence: TGTGCCAGCAGCTTAGGAGGGAGCGGAAACACCATATATTTT. This translates into CASSLGGSGNTIYF. Using reference TRBV7-6 and TRBJ1-3 for the parts outside the CDR3, the full variable domain is GAGVSQSPRYKVTKRGQDVALRCDPISGHVSLYWYRQALGQGPEFLTYFNYEAQQDKSGLPNDRFSAERPEGSISTLTIQRTEQRDSAMYRCASSLGGSGNTIYFGEGSWLTVV.

With respect to this clone: A junction boundary mismatches the germline segment, possibly from a read error. The chain combines TRBV19 with TRBJ2-1; possible D gene TRBD2, 5 bases. The CDR3 is 15 residues long. Germline values: CDR1 LNHDA, CDR2 SQIVND (reference sequence). The CDR3 reads CASTPLVVGYNELFF. The DNA of the CDR3 is TGTGCCAGTACCCCACTAGTTGTTGGGTACAATGAGCTGTTCTTC.

The J gene is TRBJ2-7, the V gene TRBV27, with 13 nucleotides matching TRBD2. CDR1 and CDR2 from the germline V gene are MNHEY and SMNVEV (reference sequence). There are 17 residues in the CDR3. V lost 2 bases and J lost 7; bases outside the gene matches: 11. The CDR3 DNA reads as TGTGCCAGCAGTTTAGGGACTAGCGGGAACCTCCCAGGGGAGCAGTACTTC. The encoded protein is CASSLGTSGNLPGEQYF.

The J gene is TRBJ1-5, the V gene TRBV5-1; D may be TRBD1 (5 bases). CDR3 size: 13 residues. The V gene lost 2 bases and the J gene lost 6 bases, with 9 bases spanning the gap. In germline, CDR1 is SGHRS, CDR2 YFSETQ. The chain's CDR3 is CASSFGGTQPQHF. CDR3 DNA sequence: TGCGCCAGCAGCTTCGGAGGGACTCAGCCCCAGCATTTT.

This sequence joins TRBV7-9 and TRBJ2-7; TRBD2 matches 11 bases. In germline, CDR1 is SEHNR, CDR2 FQNEAQ (reference sequence). With 5 bases clipped from V and 4 bases from J, the junction kept 7 bases outside the gene matches. This CDR3 spans 15 amino acids. For the CDR3, the DNA is TGTGCCAGCAGCGTCTTACTAGCGGGAGTGTACGAGCAGTACTTC. Encoded protein: CASSVLLAGVYEQYF.

The chain has TRBV14 and TRBJ1-2; perhaps TRBD1 as D (6 bases). CDR1 is SGHDN, CDR2 FVKESK, per germline. This CDR3 contains 14 residues. V shed 5 bases and J shed 1 base, with 11 bases lying between them. CDR3 in amino acids: CASSSRTDNYGYTF. As DNA, the CDR3 is TGTGCCAGCAGCTCAAGGACAGATAACTATGGCTACACCTTC.

On this clone: An end of the junction does not agree with germline; a read error may underlie this. The CDR3 spells CAWSVGLLSGNTTYF. The DNA of the CDR3 is TGTGCCTGGAGTGTGGGGCTCCTCTCTGGAAACACCACATATTTT. This chain links TRBV30 with TRBJ1-3, with a weak D call TRBD1 (5 bases). The germline V gene has CDR1 GTSNPN and CDR2 SVGIG (reference sequence). The CDR3 loop spans 15 amino acids.

This clone has a single count. The CDR3 sequence is CASSDHRGLVTEAFF. The CDR3, as DNA: TGTGCCAGCAGTGATCACAGGGGTTTGGTCACTGAAGCTTTCTTT. The chain has TRBV25-1 and TRBJ1-1, with 7 positions matching TRBD1. This CDR3 contains 15 residues. Germline V gene lookup returns CDR1 MGHDK and CDR2 SYGVNS. V trimming: 3 bases; J trimming: 4 bases; junction bases outside the gene matches: 8.

This clone occurred once. CDR3 bases: TGTGCCAGCAGCTTAGCGCAACTGGGAGCATCCGGGGAGCTGTTTTTT. As protein: CASSLAQLGASGELFF. The chain employs TRBV7-8 and TRBJ2-2; D possibly corresponds to TRBD2 (5 bases). The germline V gene encodes CDR1 SGHVS and CDR2 FQNEAQ. This CDR3 contains 16 residues. Trimming removed 0 bases from V and 6 bases from J, with 14 bases in between.

In its sample, this clone was seen once. The chain links TRBV5-1 to TRBJ2-5; possibly TRBD1 for D (6 bases). The J call may be incorrect, as the DNA end agrees better with TRBJ2-7. This CDR3 region has 14 residues. CDR1 is SGHRS, CDR2 YFSETQ, per germline. In nucleotides, the CDR3 is TGCGCCAGCAGCTCCGGACAGTTGCACTACGAGCAGTACTTC. Translating it yields CASSSGQLHYEQYF.

The rearrangement uses TRBV11-2 and TRBJ1-1, with 10 bases fitting TRBD1. CDR3 length: 14 amino acids. Germline V lookup: CDR1 SGHAT, CDR2 FQNNGV. V lost 5 bases, J lost 4 bases, and 4 bases stayed unmatched. The CDR3 DNA reads as TGTGCCAGCAGCCCGACAGGGGGCGGCACTGAAGCTTTCTTT. Amino acid sequence: CASSPTGGGTEAFF. Full variable domain (remainder filled in from reference TRBV11-2 and TRBJ1-1): EAGVAQSPRYKIIEKRQSVAFWCNPISGHATLYWYQQILGQGPKLLIQFQNNGVVDDSQLPKDRFSAERLKGVDSTLKIQPAKLEDSAVYLCASSPTGGGTEAFFGQGTRLTVV.

V usage is TRBV21-1 and J usage is TRBJ1-2. TRBV21-1 is given as a pseudogene. This CDR3 has 14 residues. CDR3 region: CASSNPHESYGYTF. Here the CDR3 DNA reads TGTGCCAGCAGCAACCCTCACGAGAGCTATGGCTACACCTTC.

This clone was counted a few times. The chain carries TRBV6-5 and TRBJ2-5; the D gene is possibly TRBD2 (5 bases). V was clipped by 7 bases and J by 5 bases, with 8 bases between them. From germline, CDR1 is MNHEY and CDR2 SVGAGI. The CDR3 consists of 11 residues. The CDR3 nucleotides read TGTGCCAGCACCAGAGGGGAGACCCAGTACTTC. Protein product: CASTRGETQYF.

The CDR3 region is CASSVEGLAYTGELFF. As DNA, the CDR3 is TGTGCCAGCAGCGTAGAGGGACTAGCGTACACCGGGGAGCTGTTTTTT. The gene calls are TRBV9 and TRBJ2-2, with TRBD2 matching 10 bases. The CDR3 is made up of 16 amino acids. V shed 0 bases, J shed 3 bases, and the junction held 2 bases outside the gene matches. The germline CDR1 and CDR2 sequences are SGDLS and YYNGEE.

The rearrangement joins TRBV9 to TRBJ2-1; 7 positions agree with TRBD2. J lost 10 bases, V lost 3 bases, and 16 bases had no gene match. Germline values: CDR1 SGDLS, CDR2 YYNGEE. This CDR3 comprises 16 residues. For the CDR3, the DNA is TGTGCCAGCAGCGGCAACGAGCGGGGCAATTCACAAGAGCAGTTCTTC. Amino acids: CASSGNERGNSQEQFF.

This clone has only one observation. Here the CDR3 DNA reads TGCGCCAGCAGGCGAGCCTACAATGAGCAGTTCTTC. It translates to CASRRAYNEQFF. The V gene is TRBV5-1, the J gene TRBJ2-1, with D uncertain. CDR3 length: 12 residues. Germline values: CDR1 SGHRS, CDR2 YFSETQ. V was cut by 5 bases and J by 2 bases, with 5 bases left in between.

About this clone itself: One end of the junction is discordant with germline, which a read error may explain. Other DNA sequences of this sample code for an identical CDR3. This rearrangement joins TRBV7-3 to TRBJ2-1, with 13 bases that match TRBD2. This CDR3 spans 16 amino acids. Germline-derived CDR1 and CDR2 are SGHTA and FQGTGA. The CDR3 is CASSLYPGTSGAEQFF. DNA for the CDR3: TGCGCCAGCAGCTTATACCCAGGGACTAGCGGGGCTGAGCAGTTCTTC.

The chain couples TRBV7-9 to TRBJ2-5; 7 positions match TRBD2. Germline-derived CDR1 and CDR2 are SEHNR and FQNEAQ (reference sequence). The V segment lost 3 bases and the J segment 4 bases; nucleotides outside the gene matches: 2. The CDR3 totals 13 residues. The CDR3 spells CASSLWGGETQYF. CDR3 nucleotides: TGTGCCAGCAGCTTGTGGGGGGGAGAGACCCAGTACTTC.

The chain joins TRBV7-9 to TRBJ1-1; D not certain. V was trimmed by 3 bases and J by 6 bases, leaving 8 bases between them. The CDR3 loop spans 12 amino acids. The germline CDR1 and CDR2 sequences are SEHNR and FQNEAQ (reference sequence). CDR3 in amino acids: CASSLARAEAFF. The CDR3 nucleotides are TGTGCCAGCAGCTTGGCCCGGGCTGAAGCTTTCTTT. The full variable domain, completed using reference TRBV7-9 and TRBJ1-1, is DTGVSQNPRHKITKRGQNVTFRCDPISEHNRLYWYRQTLGQGPEFLTYFQNEAQLEKSRLLSDRFSAERPKGSFSTLEIQRTEQGDSAMYLCASSLARAEAFFGQGTRLTVV.

V and J are TRBV9 and TRBJ2-5; the match to TRBD2 covers 13 bases. The CDR3 has 15 residues. CDR1 and CDR2 from the germline V gene are SGDLS and YYNGEE. Losses at the gene ends were 4 bases for V and 7 bases for J; bases not matched to a gene: 7. DNA for the CDR3: TGTGCCAGCAGCCCACGGACTAGCGGGAGTGGGACCCAGTACTTC. Its translation is CASSPRTSGSGTQYF.

This clone was counted between two and nine times. V and J are TRBV6-1 and TRBJ2-7, with D perhaps matching TRBD1 (6 bases). Germline-derived CDR1 and CDR2 are MNHNS and SASEGT. V shed 10 bases and J shed 2 bases, with 15 bases lying between them. The length of the CDR3 is 13 residues. The CDR3 nucleotides are TGTGCCATCTTCGACAGGTGGGCCTACGAGCAGTACTTC. It yields the protein CAIFDRWAYEQYF.

The chain uses TRBV20-1 and TRBJ2-1; perhaps TRBD2 as D (5 bases). The ends were cut back, 2 bases at V and 7 bases at J, with 6 bases in the middle. CDR1 DFQATT and CDR2 SNEGSKA come from the germline V gene (reference sequence). The CDR3 is 11 amino acids. The CDR3 DNA sequence: TGCAGTGCTAGAAGCGGAAATGAGCAGTTCTTC. This translates into CSARSGNEQFF.

This chain uses TRBV5-1 with TRBJ1-5; 9 bases are a match to TRBD1. The CDR3 contains 14 residues. Germline CDR1 and CDR2: SGHRS and YFSETQ. The V segment lost 4 bases and the J segment 7 bases; nucleotides outside the gene matches: 6. The CDR3, as DNA: TGCGCCAGCAGCGCCGGGACAGGGTACCAGCCCCAGCATTTT. This sequence encodes CASSAGTGYQPQHF. Using reference TRBV5-1 and TRBJ1-5 for the parts outside the CDR3, the full variable domain is KAGVTQTPRYLIKTRGQQVTLSCSPISGHRSVSWYQQTPGQGLQFLFEYFSETQRNKGNFPGRFSGRQFSNSRSEMNVSTLELGDSALYLCASSAGTGYQPQHFGDGTRLSIL.

The J gene is TRBJ1-1, the V gene TRBV11-3, with D possibly being TRBD1 (5 bases). Per the germline V gene, CDR1 is SGHNT and CDR2 is YENEEA. The CDR3 is 14 residues long. V was trimmed by 1 base and J by 4 bases, leaving 10 bases between them. The CDR3 loop reads CASSLGADSTEAFF. Written as DNA, the CDR3 is TGTGCCAGCAGCTTAGGGGCCGACAGCACTGAAGCTTTCTTT.

This chain connects TRBV7-2 to TRBJ1-2; D is perhaps TRBD1 (6 bases). V was cut by 4 bases and J by 4 bases, with 13 bases left in between. The CDR3 is 14 amino acids. From germline, CDR1 is SGHTA and CDR2 FQGNSA. The CDR3: CASSSTTGLYGYTF. CDR3 DNA sequence: TGTGCCAGCAGCTCAACGACAGGACTCTATGGCTACACCTTC. Combining the CDR3 with reference TRBV7-2 and TRBJ1-2 gives the whole variable domain GAGVSQSPSNKVTEKGKDVELRCDPISGHTALYWYRQSLGQGLEFLIYFQGNSAPDKSGLPSDRFSAERTGGSVSTLTIQRTQQEDSAVYLCASSSTTGLYGYTFGSGTRLTVV.

The J gene is TRBJ2-5, the V gene TRBV6-4; TRBD2 agrees at 8 bases. The CDR3 totals 18 residues. CDR1 is MRHNA, CDR2 SNTAGT, per germline. Germline trimming cut 5 bases from V and 0 bases from J; bases unmatched to any gene: 14. The CDR3 is CASSPGGAGGSYQETQYF. The CDR3 DNA is TGTGCCAGCAGTCCCGGTGGGGCGGGGGGATCGTACCAAGAGACCCAGTACTTC.

V gene TRBV2 combines with J gene TRBJ2-3, with 9 bases lining up with TRBD2. The ends lost 7 bases at V and 1 base at J; junction bases unmatched: 6. The CDR3 extends over 15 amino acids. CDR1 SNHLY and CDR2 FYNNEI come from the germline V gene. The CDR3 coding sequence is TGTGCCAGCAACCCTGGCGGGGGGGGCACAGATACGCAGTATTTT. Encoded protein: CASNPGGGGTDTQYF.

The chain is built from TRBV19 and TRBJ2-7; no clear D gene. Trimming removed 1 base from V and 3 bases from J, with 13 bases in between. Per germline, CDR1 LNHDA and CDR2 SQIVND (reference sequence). CDR3 length: 15 residues. The CDR3 coding sequence is TGTGCCAGTAGTATAGTTCTAGATAGGAGCTACGAGCAGTACTTC. Encoded protein: CASSIVLDRSYEQYF.